These T cell receptor beta chains were read from a single sample in a study of CD8+ T cells in alopecia areata. Libraries were prepared by immunoSEQ multiplex PCR; TCRdb keeps only in-frame clonotypes and omits some of them. The sample gives 150,000 to 200,000 clones, about three fifths of which show up once; approximately 1.3% is in the top ten. The sample in question was CD4+ T cells sorted from blood, obtained between weeks 47 and 50, from a patient treated with tofacitinib. These receptors came from a human donor with alopecia areata. CDR3s include the opening cysteine and the closing phenylalanine or tryptophan. D genes are given only for firm matches. Size is stated for part of the rows, as once, few or many counts, or as a class when the clone is expanded.

j_gene	v_gene	abundance	d_gene	CDR3nt	CDR3aa
TRBJ1-1	TRBV12-5	medium-sized	TRBD1	TGTGCTAGTGGTTTGGGGATCAGGGGGCAAAGTGAAGCTTTCTTT	CASGLGIRGQSEAFF
TRBJ2-1	TRBV5-6	few	TRBD1	TGTGCCAGCATTCTGGGGACAGGGGGAGATGAGCAGTTCTTC	CASILGTGGDEQFF
TRBJ1-2	TRBV7-2	-	TRBD1	TGTGCCAGCAGCTATCCCGGGACAGGGTATGGCTACACCTTC	CASSYPGTGYGYTF
TRBJ2-7	TRBV29-1	-	-	TGCAGCGTTGGGGGCCTCGGAAACGAGCAGTACTTC	CSVGGLGNEQYF
TRBJ1-1	TRBV30	-	TRBD1	TGTGCCTGGGGCCGGGACAGGCCCAACATGGAAGCTTTCTTT	CAWGRDRPNMEAFF
TRBJ2-7	TRBV29-1	-	TRBD1	TGCAGCGTTGCGGGGGTGGCCGCGTGGGGGACAGGGACCTACGAGCAGTACTTC	CSVAGVAAWGTGTYEQYF
TRBJ2-1	TRBV29-1	-	TRBD2	TGCAGCGCGCTCGGGGGGGGAGCCGGTGAGCAGTTCTTC	CSALGGGAGEQFF
TRBJ2-7	TRBV5-4	-	TRBD2	TGTGCCAGCAGCGGTAGCGGGCCCGCCTACGAGCAGTACTTC	CASSGSGPAYEQYF
TRBJ1-1	TRBV29-1	-	-	TGCAGCGTTGGCCAGTTGTCCACTGAAGCTTTCTTT	CSVGQLSTEAFF
TRBJ1-1	TRBV10-1	-	-	TGCGCCAGCAGTACGGACCAGAACACTGAAGCTTTCTTT	CASSTDQNTEAFF
TRBJ2-1	TRBV29-1	-	TRBD2	TGCAGCGTTGCCAGCGGGGCACATGAGCAGTTCTTC	CSVASGAHEQFF
TRBJ2-4	TRBV6-1	once	TRBD2	TGTGCCAGCAGTGAAAGCGGGGTAAACATTCAGTACTTC	CASSESGVNIQYF
TRBJ2-4	TRBV2	few	TRBD1	TGTGCCAGCATGGGACAGGGGACGGACATTCAGTACTTC	CASMGQGTDIQYF
TRBJ1-2	TRBV29-1	-	-	TGCAGCGTTGAAGAGGGACGTGGCTACACCTTC	CSVEEGRGYTF
TRBJ2-5	TRBV7-6	-	-	TGTGCCAGCAGTTCAATGACAGCGAGGGAGACCCAGTACTTC	CASSSMTARETQYF
TRBJ2-3	TRBV29-1	-	-	TGCAGCGTTGAAGAGGTCAGCGAGGCGCAGTATTTT	CSVEEVSEAQYF
TRBJ1-2	TRBV29-1	-	-	TGCAGCGTTGTGCGTGGACAGTCTAACTATGGCTACACCTTC	CSVVRGQSNYGYTF
TRBJ1-2	TRBV19	-	-	TGTGCCAGTAGAGGGGACCGATACTATGGCTACACCTTC	CASRGDRYYGYTF
TRBJ1-5	TRBV18	-	TRBD1	TGTGCCAGCTCACCAGGGACAGAGAATCAGCCCCAGCATTTT	CASSPGTENQPQHF
TRBJ1-1	TRBV29-1	few	-	TGCAGCGTCCACCAAGGGGCAAACACTGAAGCTTTCTTT	CSVHQGANTEAFF
TRBJ2-1	TRBV29-1	many	-	TGCAGCGTTGAAAATTCCCAGGGTTTCAGTGAGCAGTTCTTC	CSVENSQGFSEQFF
TRBJ1-6	TRBV30	-	TRBD1	TGTGCCTGGAGGACCGGGACAGGGGGATACAGTTCACCCCTCCACTTT	CAWRTGTGGYSSPLHF
TRBJ1-2	TRBV30	few	-	TGTGCCTGGAGTCCCGACATGACAGGAAATGGCTACACCTTC	CAWSPDMTGNGYTF
TRBJ2-5	TRBV30	-	-	TGTGCCTGGAGTGGTACCGAGACCCAGTACTTC	CAWSGTETQYF
TRBJ1-3	TRBV29-1	-	-	TGCAGCGTTGACAGGGATAGCACCATATATTTT	CSVDRDSTIYF
TRBJ2-1	TRBV4-2	-	TRBD2	TGTGCCAGCAGCCAAGGAAGGTTCTCAGGCGGGGGGAGCTCCTACAATGAGCAGTTCTTC	CASSQGRFSGGGSSYNEQFF
TRBJ1-2	TRBV10-3	-	-	TGTGCCATCAGTCCAATCGGGACAACCAACTATGGCTACACCTTC	CAISPIGTTNYGYTF
TRBJ1-2	TRBV4-3	-	-	TGCGCCAGCAGCCAAGCCAGGGCGGCTAACTATGGCTACACCTTC	CASSQARAANYGYTF
TRBJ2-6	TRBV2	-	-	TGTGCCAGCAGGGCTCAGGGAAACTCTGGGGCCAACGTCCTGACTTTC	CASRAQGNSGANVLTF
TRBJ2-1	TRBV18	-	-	TGTGCCAGCTCGGCTTCCCCGGGCAATGAGCAGTTCTTC	CASSASPGNEQFF
TRBJ1-2	TRBV5-1	-	-	TGCGCCAGCAGGGCCGGGAGCTATGGCTACACCTTC	CASRAGSYGYTF
TRBJ2-3	TRBV4-3	-	TRBD2	TGCGCCAGCAGCCGCGGAGGGGACTACCTAAGCACAGATACGCAGTATTTT	CASSRGGDYLSTDTQYF
TRBJ1-1	TRBV10-3	-	-	TGTGCCATCAGTGAAGGGGGAACGAACACTGAAGCTTTCTTT	CAISEGGTNTEAFF
TRBJ1-2	TRBV18	-	-	TGTGCCAGCTCACTAGGGACAAGCTATGGCTACACCTTC	CASSLGTSYGYTF
TRBJ2-5	TRBV14	-	-	TGTGCCAGCAGCCATTCCGAGACCCAGTACTTC	CASSHSETQYF
TRBJ1-1	TRBV29-1	-	-	TGCAGCGTTGCCCGCCCACTGAACACTGAAGCTTTCTTT	CSVARPLNTEAFF
TRBJ2-7	TRBV4-1	-	-	TGCGCCAGCAGCCAATATCCCGACAGCTACGAGCAGTACTTC	CASSQYPDSYEQYF
TRBJ2-7	TRBV29-1	-	-	TGCAGCGTTGTAGGGCAGGGTGTGGGCGAGCAGTACTTC	CSVVGQGVGEQYF
TRBJ1-1	TRBV6-6	-	-	TGTGCCAGCAGGCCCCAGGGAAACACTGAAGCTTTCTTT	CASRPQGNTEAFF
TRBJ1-1	TRBV20-1	-	TRBD1	TGCAGTGCTAGTTGGGACAGGGAGGCTTTCTTT	CSASWDREAFF
TRBJ1-1	TRBV25-1	-	-	TGTGCCAGCAGTGGACCCAGGACTGAAGCTTTCTTT	CASSGPRTEAFF